This T cell receptor (beta chain) was found in a study of blood T cell repertoires in COVID-19. For the study at large: Italy, Spain and the United States were the sources of the convalescent and acute COVID-19 samples. From T cells, B-cell-depleted T cells, or PBMCs came the material, which was cDNA or gDNA.

Per the germline V gene, CDR1 is GTSNPN and CDR2 is SVGIG (reference sequence). The CDR3 is 11 amino acids. V lost 3 bases and J 5 bases, leaving 7 bases between the germline ends. Study processing details: Estimation of nucleated cell counts relied on the amplification of reference gene primers. Using immunoSEQ multiplex PCR, the repertoire was profiled, and TCRdb retains in-frame clones only, with some absent. D and trimming come from the DNA, and the V and J calls and clone size come from that table. Of around 72,000 clones detected, around 78% appear once; the ten largest clones hold 18%. The source is a woman older than 75 with acute or convalescent COVID-19. The sequenced material came from peripheral blood. The chain joins TRBV30 to TRBJ2-5; D unresolved. The CDR3 DNA is TGTGCCTGGAGGGTTCGGGAGACCCAGTACTTC. Translating it yields CAWRVRETQYF.